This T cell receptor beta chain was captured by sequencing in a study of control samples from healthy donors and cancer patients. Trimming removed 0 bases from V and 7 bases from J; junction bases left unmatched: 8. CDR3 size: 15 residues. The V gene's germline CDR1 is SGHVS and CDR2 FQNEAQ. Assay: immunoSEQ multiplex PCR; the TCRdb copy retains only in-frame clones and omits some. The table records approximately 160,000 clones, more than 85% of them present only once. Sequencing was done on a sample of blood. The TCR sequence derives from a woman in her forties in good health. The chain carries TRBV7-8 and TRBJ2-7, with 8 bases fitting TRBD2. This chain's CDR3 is CASSLALGLAGEQYF. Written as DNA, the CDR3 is TGTGCCAGCAGCTTAGCGCTAGGACTAGCTGGAGAGCAGTACTTC.